This T cell receptor (beta chain) is from a study of blood T cell repertoires in COVID-19. The V gene lost 4 bases and the J gene lost 6 bases, with 28 bases spanning the gap. The germline CDR1 and CDR2 sequences are MNHEY and SVGEGT. This CDR3 contains 19 residues. Measured with immunoSEQ multiplex PCR; TCRdb has only the in-frame clones, and not every one. The data contain more than 300,000 clones, roughly 80% of them singletons. This clone has only one observation. The source of this sequence is a woman aged 45-59 years who had recovered from COVID-19. The specimen sequenced was PBMCs or T cells enriched from blood (not recorded which). V gene TRBV6-2 or TRBV6-3 combines with J gene TRBJ2-1; maybe TRBD2 (6 bases). CDR3 loop: CASSFEQGGAFIGINEQFF. CDR3 sequence (DNA): TGTGCCAGCAGTTTTGAGCAAGGCGGGGCCTTCATTGGGATCAATGAGCAGTTCTTC.